The sequence of this T cell receptor beta chain was determined in a study of T cell changes during pregnancy in multiple sclerosis. The assay was immunoSEQ multiplex PCR, and TCRdb's table has in-frame clones only and misses some. The data hold about 40,000 clones, with 87% observed a single time. Germline V gene lookup returns CDR1 SNHLY and CDR2 FYNNEI. V shed 1 base, J shed 8 bases, and the junction held 13 bases outside the gene matches. This CDR3 spans 16 amino acids. Sequencing was performed on CD4+ T cells from peripheral blood mononuclear cells, taken after pregnancy. This sequence joins TRBV2 and TRBJ1-2, with 7 nucleotides matching TRBD1. The receptor was isolated from a female donor with multiple sclerosis, enrolled in a pregnancy study. The CDR3 here is CASSEVRGGRGNGYTF. CDR3 sequence (DNA): TGTGCCAGCAGTGAAGTTCGGGGCGGCAGGGGGAACGGCTACACCTTC.